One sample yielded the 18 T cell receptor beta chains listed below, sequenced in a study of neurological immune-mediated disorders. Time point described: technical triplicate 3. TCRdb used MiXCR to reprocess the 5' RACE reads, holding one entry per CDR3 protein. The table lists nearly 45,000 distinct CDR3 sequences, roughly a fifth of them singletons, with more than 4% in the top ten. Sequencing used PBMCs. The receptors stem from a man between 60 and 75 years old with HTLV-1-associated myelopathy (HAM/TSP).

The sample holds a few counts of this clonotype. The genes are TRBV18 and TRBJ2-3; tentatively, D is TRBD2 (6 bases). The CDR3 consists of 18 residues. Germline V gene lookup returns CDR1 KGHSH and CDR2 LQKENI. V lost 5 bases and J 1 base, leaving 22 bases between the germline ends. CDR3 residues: CASSSLRDPSGGTDTQYF. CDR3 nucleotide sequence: TGTGCCAGCTCATCATTGCGGGACCCCAGTGGAGGCACAGATACGCAGTATTTT.

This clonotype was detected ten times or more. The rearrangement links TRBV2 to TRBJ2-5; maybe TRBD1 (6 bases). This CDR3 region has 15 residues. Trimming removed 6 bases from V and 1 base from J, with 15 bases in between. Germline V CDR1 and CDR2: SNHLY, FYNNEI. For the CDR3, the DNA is TGTGCCAGCAGCGATCAAGGACAGCCCCAAGAGACCCAGTACTTC. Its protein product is CASSDQGQPQETQYF.

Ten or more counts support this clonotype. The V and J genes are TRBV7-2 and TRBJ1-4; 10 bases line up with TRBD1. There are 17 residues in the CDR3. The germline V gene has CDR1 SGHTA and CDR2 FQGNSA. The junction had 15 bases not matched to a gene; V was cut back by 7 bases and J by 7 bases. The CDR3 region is CASTRDRGGGSGEKLFF. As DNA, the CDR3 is TGTGCCAGCACGCGGGACAGGGGAGGAGGAAGTGGTGAAAAACTGTTTTTT.

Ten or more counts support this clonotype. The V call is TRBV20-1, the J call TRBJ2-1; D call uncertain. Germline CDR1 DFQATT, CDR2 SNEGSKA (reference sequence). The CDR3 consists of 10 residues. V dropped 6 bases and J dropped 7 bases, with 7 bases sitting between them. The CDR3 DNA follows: TGCAGTGCCCTAGGGAATGAGCAGTTCTTC. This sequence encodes CSALGNEQFF.

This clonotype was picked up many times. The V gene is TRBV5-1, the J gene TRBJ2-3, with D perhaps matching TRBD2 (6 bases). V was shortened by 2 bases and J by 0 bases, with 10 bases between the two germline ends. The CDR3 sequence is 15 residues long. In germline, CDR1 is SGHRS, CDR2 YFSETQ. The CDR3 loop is CASSFSGDSTDTQYF. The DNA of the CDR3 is TGCGCCAGCAGCTTTAGCGGAGATAGCACAGATACGCAGTATTTT.

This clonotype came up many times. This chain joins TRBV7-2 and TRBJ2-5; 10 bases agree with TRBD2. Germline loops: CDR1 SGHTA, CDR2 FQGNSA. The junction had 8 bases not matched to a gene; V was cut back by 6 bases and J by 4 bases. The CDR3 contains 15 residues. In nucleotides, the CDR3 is TGTGCCAGCAGTCTAGGCGCTAGCGGGAGAGAGACCCAGTACTTC. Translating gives CASSLGASGRETQYF.

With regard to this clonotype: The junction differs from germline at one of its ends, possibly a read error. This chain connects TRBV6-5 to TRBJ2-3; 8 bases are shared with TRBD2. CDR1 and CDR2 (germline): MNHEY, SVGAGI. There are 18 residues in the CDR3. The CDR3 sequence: CASSSHPLLAEPPDTQYF. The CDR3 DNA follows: TGTGCCAGTAGTTCCCACCCCCTACTAGCGGAACCTCCGGATACGCAGTATTTT.

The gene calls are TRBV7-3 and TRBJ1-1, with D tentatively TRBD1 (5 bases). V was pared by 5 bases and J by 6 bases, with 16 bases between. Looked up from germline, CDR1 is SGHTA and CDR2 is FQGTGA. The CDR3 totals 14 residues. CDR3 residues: CASSPGGRGPEAFF. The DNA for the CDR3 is TGTGCCAGCAGCCCCGGGGGACGAGGTCCTGAAGCTTTCTTT. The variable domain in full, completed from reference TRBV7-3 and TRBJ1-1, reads GAGVSQTPSNKVTEKGKYVELRCDPISGHTALYWYRQSLGQGPEFLIYFQGTGAADDSGLPNDRFFAVRPEGSVSTLKIQRTERGDSAVYLCASSPGGRGPEAFFGQGTRLTVV.

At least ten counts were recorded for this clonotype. The CDR3 spells CSASQGDTEAFF. DNA of the CDR3: TGCAGCGCTTCCCAGGGGGACACTGAAGCTTTCTTT. The gene calls are TRBV29-1 and TRBJ1-1; 7 bases match TRBD1. Germline CDR1 is SQVTM and CDR2 is ANQGSEA. V was pared by 7 bases and J by 3 bases, with 5 bases of the junction left unmatched. The CDR3 has 12 residues.

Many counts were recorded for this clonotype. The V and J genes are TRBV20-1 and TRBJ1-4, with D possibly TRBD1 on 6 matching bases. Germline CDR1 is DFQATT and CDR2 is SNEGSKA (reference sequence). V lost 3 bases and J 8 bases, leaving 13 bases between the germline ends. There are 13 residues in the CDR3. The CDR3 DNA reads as TGCAGTGCTAGGGAGGGGGACGGCGAAAAACTGTTTTTT. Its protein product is CSAREGDGEKLFF.

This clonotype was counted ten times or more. CDR3 coding DNA: TGCGCCAGCAGCTTGGTAGCGGGAAGTACCTACGAGCAGTACTTC. Encoded protein: CASSLVAGSTYEQYF. This sequence joins TRBV5-1 and TRBJ2-7; TRBD2 matches at 8 bases. The CDR3 extends over 15 amino acids. Germline V gene lookup returns CDR1 SGHRS and CDR2 YFSETQ. The trim removed 0 bases at V and 2 bases at J, leaving 4 bases unmatched.

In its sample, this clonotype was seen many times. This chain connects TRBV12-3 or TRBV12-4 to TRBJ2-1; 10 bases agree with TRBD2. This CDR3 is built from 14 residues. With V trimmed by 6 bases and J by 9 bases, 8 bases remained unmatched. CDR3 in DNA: TGTGCCAGCAGGACGGGGCTAGCGGGAGTTGAGCAGTTCTTC. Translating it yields CASRTGLAGVEQFF.

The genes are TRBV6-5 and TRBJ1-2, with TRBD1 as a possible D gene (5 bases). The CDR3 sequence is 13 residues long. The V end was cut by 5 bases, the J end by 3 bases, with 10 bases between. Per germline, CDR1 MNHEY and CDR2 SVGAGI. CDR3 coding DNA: TGTGCCAGCAGTACAGGTGGGGACTATGGCTACACCTTC. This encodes CASSTGGDYGYTF.

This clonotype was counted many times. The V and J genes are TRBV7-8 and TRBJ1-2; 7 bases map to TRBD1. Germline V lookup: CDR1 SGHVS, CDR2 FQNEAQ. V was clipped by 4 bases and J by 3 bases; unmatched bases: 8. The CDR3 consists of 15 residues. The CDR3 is CASSSRLGTDYGYTF. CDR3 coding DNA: TGTGCCAGCAGCTCCCGGCTAGGGACAGACTATGGCTACACCTTC.

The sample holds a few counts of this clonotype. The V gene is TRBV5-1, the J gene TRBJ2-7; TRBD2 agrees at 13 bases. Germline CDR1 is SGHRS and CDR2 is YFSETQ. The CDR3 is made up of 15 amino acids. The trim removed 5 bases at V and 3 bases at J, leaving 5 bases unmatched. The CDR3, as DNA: TGCGCCAGCAGTACGGGACTAGCGGGATTCTACGAGCAGTACTTC. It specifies CASSTGLAGFYEQYF.

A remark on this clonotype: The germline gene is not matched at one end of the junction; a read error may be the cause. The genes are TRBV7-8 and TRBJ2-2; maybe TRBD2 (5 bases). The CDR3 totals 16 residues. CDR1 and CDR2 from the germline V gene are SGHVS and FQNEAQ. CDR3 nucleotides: TGTGCCAGCAGCTTACTATCGGTGGTGGTCACCGGGGAGTTGTTTTTT. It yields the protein CASSLLSVVVTGELFF.

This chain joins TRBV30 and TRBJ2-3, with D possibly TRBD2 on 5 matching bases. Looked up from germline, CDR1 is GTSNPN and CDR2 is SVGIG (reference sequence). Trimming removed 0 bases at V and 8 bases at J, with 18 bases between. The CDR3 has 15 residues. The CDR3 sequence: CAWSVLAEAFSTQYF. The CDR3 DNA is TGTGCCTGGAGTGTACTTGCGGAGGCGTTTAGTACGCAGTATTTT.

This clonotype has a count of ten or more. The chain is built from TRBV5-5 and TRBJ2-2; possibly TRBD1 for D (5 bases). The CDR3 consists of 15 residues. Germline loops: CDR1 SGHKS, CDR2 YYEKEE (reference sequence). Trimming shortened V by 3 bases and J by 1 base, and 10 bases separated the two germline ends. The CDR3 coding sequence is TGTGCCAGCAGCTCTCCCACAGGGAACACCGGGGAGCTGTTTTTT. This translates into CASSSPTGNTGELFF.